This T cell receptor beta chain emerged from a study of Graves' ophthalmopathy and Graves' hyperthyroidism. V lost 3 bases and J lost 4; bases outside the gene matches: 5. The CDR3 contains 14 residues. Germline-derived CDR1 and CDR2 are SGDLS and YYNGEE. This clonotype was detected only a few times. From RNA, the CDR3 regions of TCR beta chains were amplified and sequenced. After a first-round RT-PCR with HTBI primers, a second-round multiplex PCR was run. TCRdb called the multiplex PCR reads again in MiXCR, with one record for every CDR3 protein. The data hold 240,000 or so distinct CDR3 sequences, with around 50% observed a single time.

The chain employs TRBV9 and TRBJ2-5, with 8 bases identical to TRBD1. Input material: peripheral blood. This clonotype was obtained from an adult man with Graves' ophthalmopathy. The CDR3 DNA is TGTGCCAGCAGCGCCCCAGGGGGCGGAGAGACCCAGTACTTC. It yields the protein CASSAPGGGETQYF.